The source of this TCR beta chain is a study of PD-L1 blockade in urothelial cancer. For the study at large: Twenty-five of 29 patients were men who had bladder-origin urothelial cancer. There were a median of approximately 150,000 T cells in blood samples.

Time point reported: pretreatment peripheral blood. Synthetically made TCR analog templates were put into each PCR as spikes. Only in-frame clones appear in the TCRdb table, and some are missing; sequencing was by immunoSEQ multiplex PCR. The data hold over 100,000 clones, with approximately 84% observed a single time. Germline V gene lookup returns CDR1 MNHEY and CDR2 SVGAGI. The CDR3 is 12 residues long. V shed 7 bases, J shed 15 bases, and the junction held 11 bases outside the gene matches. This TCR derives from a man in his fifties with urothelial cancer. The chain links TRBV6-5 to TRBJ2-1; 8 bases line up with TRBD1. Here the sequenced sample was PBMCs, taken around atezolizumab (anti-PD-L1) treatment. DNA for the CDR3: TGTGCCAGCAAGGGGGCAGGGGGCATCAGGTTCTTC. Its protein is CASKGAGGIRFF.